This TCR beta chain was sequenced in a study of blood T cell repertoires in COVID-19. Across the study: There were acute and convalescent COVID-19 samples, and they came from the United States, Italy and Spain. PBMCs, B-cell-depleted T cells, or T cells provided the cDNA or gDNA that made up the material.

Assay used: immunoSEQ multiplex PCR; TCRdb lists only in-frame clones, some missing. There are some 140,000 clones in the sample; roughly nine tenths occur only once, and approximately 0.55% lies in the top ten. Per germline, CDR1 SGHRS and CDR2 YFSETQ. The CDR3 spans 16 residues. V was clipped by 3 bases and J by 8 bases, with 22 bases between them. Sequencing was performed on peripheral blood. The clonotype was recovered from a middle-aged man with acute or convalescent COVID-19. The gene calls are TRBV5-1 and TRBJ2-3; tentatively, D is TRBD2 (7 bases). The CDR3 sequence: CASSSGAGAPQGTQYF. The CDR3, as DNA: TGCGCCAGCAGCTCGGGGGCGGGAGCCCCGCAGGGTACGCAGTATTTT.